A single sample is the source of the 17 T cell receptor beta chains below, sequenced in a study of CD8 T cells in ankylosing spondylitis. Each CDR3 protein gets one entry after TCRdb re-called the 5' RACE reads with MiXCR. Found here are around 130,000 distinct CDR3 sequences, around 9.7% of them singletons; the top ten hold more than 3%. The specimen sequenced was blood, either unsorted or a sorted T cell fraction (not recorded which). The receptors derive from a male donor with ankylosing spondylitis or in good health (not recorded which).

This clonotype was counted many times. The chain carries TRBV6-2 or TRBV6-3 and TRBJ2-5; D might be TRBD1 (6 bases). The germline V gene has CDR1 MNHEY and CDR2 SVGEGT. CDR3 length: 14 residues. V was pared by 5 bases and J by 1 base, with 11 bases between. CDR3 in amino acids: CASSRTALQETQYF. The CDR3 nucleotides are TGTGCCAGCAGTCGGACAGCCCTCCAAGAGACCCAGTACTTC.

This clonotype was counted at least ten times. The chain uses TRBV5-1 and TRBJ2-1; 9 bases align to TRBD2. This CDR3 contains 16 residues. From germline, CDR1 is SGHRS and CDR2 YFSETQ. V dropped 0 bases and J dropped 3; count of bases not matched to a gene: 4. Written as DNA, the CDR3 is TGCGCCAGCAGCTTGGGTAGTAGCGGGAGCTACAATGAGCAGTTCTTC. This translates into CASSLGSSGSYNEQFF.

This clonotype was seen a handful of times. J is TRBJ1-1 and V is TRBV12-3 or TRBV12-4, with D perhaps matching TRBD1 (5 bases). Trimming cost V 5 bases and J 3 bases, with 10 bases left between them. The CDR3 is made up of 13 amino acids. The CDR3, as DNA: TGTGCCAGCAGTCTCAGGGAAGACACTGAAGCTTTCTTT. Its translation is CASSLREDTEAFF.

This clonotype has ten or more counts. The J gene is TRBJ2-7, the V gene TRBV9; TRBD1 aligns across 7 bases. This CDR3 is 16 amino acids long. The V gene end was trimmed by 4 bases and the J gene end by 4 bases; junction bases not matched to a gene: 14. The germline gives CDR1 SGDLS, CDR2 YYNGEE. CDR3 amino acids: CASSQIAQGDLYEQYF. The CDR3 DNA sequence: TGTGCCAGCAGCCAGATCGCCCAGGGGGATTTATACGAGCAGTACTTC.

The V and J genes are TRBV28 and TRBJ1-1; D unclear. CDR1 and CDR2 (germline): MDHEN, SYDVKM. CDR3 length equals 14 residues. V gave up 8 bases and J gave up 4 bases, with 17 bases separating them. The CDR3 sequence is CASARGQPFTEAFF. CDR3 DNA: TGTGCCAGCGCCCGTGGTCAGCCCTTCACTGAAGCTTTCTTT.

This clonotype was detected many times. The genes are TRBV4-2 and TRBJ1-1; D call uncertain. V lost 1 base and J 4 bases, leaving 13 bases between the germline ends. The CDR3 contains 15 residues. The germline CDR1 and CDR2 sequences are LGHNA and YNFKEQ. The CDR3 loop reads CASSQASGRVTEAFF. CDR3 nucleotide sequence: TGTGCCAGCAGCCAAGCGTCCGGGAGGGTCACTGAAGCTTTCTTT.

The gene calls are TRBV20-1 and TRBJ2-7; possible D gene TRBD2, 6 bases. This CDR3 spans 15 amino acids. Per germline, CDR1 DFQATT and CDR2 SNEGSKA (reference sequence). V was clipped by 0 bases and J by 2 bases, with 14 bases between them. CDR3 DNA: TGCAGTGCTAGAGATGCCGGGGGAGAGGCCTACGAGCAGTACTTC. Translation gives CSARDAGGEAYEQYF.

The chain couples TRBV5-1 to TRBJ2-5; the D is unclear. V lost 2 bases to trimming and J lost 2 bases, with 10 bases between them. From germline, CDR1 is SGHRS and CDR2 YFSETQ. This CDR3 spans 14 amino acids. CDR3 residues: CASSFPARQETQYF. The CDR3 DNA reads TGCGCCAGCAGCTTTCCGGCTAGACAAGAGACCCAGTACTTC.

This clonotype occurred many times. The chain has TRBV21-1 and TRBJ2-5; the table calls TRBD1, which could not be checked here. TRBV21-1 is described as a pseudogene. The length of the CDR3 is 17 residues. The CDR3 bases are TGTGCCAGCAGCAAAAGATGGGAGACAGGGGTAAAAGAGACCCAGTACTTC. Residues: CASSKRWETGVKETQYF.

This clonotype has a handful of counts. The genes are TRBV7-2 and TRBJ2-7, with 8 bases that match TRBD2. The CDR3 runs 14 residues. Germline V CDR1 and CDR2: SGHTA, FQGNSA. Germline trimming cut 5 bases from V and 2 bases from J; bases unmatched to any gene: 5. For the CDR3, the DNA is TGTGCCAGCAGCCAGGGACTAGTACCCTACGAGCAGTACTTC. It translates to CASSQGLVPYEQYF.

The chain has TRBV4-3 and TRBJ2-7; TRBD1 is a possible D gene (6 bases). In germline, CDR1 is LGHNA, CDR2 YSLEER. The CDR3 runs to 16 residues. V lost 0 bases and J lost 2, with 14 bases in between. The CDR3 region has the DNA TGCGCCAGCAGCCAAGACGGGACAAAAACTACCTACGAGCAGTACTTC. Amino acids: CASSQDGTKTTYEQYF.

This clonotype has a count of ten or more. The chain joins TRBV28 to TRBJ2-5, with TRBD2 matching over 12 bases. The CDR3 has 16 amino acids. V dropped 5 bases and J dropped 2; count of bases not matched to a gene: 6. Per the germline V gene, CDR1 is MDHEN and CDR2 is SYDVKM. Written as DNA, the CDR3 is TGTGCCAGCAGTCGGACTAGCGGGACTAAACAAGAGACCCAGTACTTC. It is translated as CASSRTSGTKQETQYF. Drawing the rest from reference TRBV28 and TRBJ2-5, the complete variable domain is DVKVTQSSRYLVKRTGEKVFLECVQDMDHENMFWYRQDPGLGLRLIYFSYDVKMKEKGDIPEGYSVSREKKERFSLILESASTNQTSMYLCASSRTSGTKQETQYFGPGTRLLVL.

This chain links TRBV5-1 with TRBJ2-3, with 10 bases aligning to TRBD2. V shed 4 bases and J 2 bases; nucleotides not matched to a gene: 4. The CDR3 has 15 residues. Per the germline V gene, CDR1 is SGHRS and CDR2 is YFSETQ. The CDR3 coding sequence is TGCGCCAGCAGCGCCGGGACTAGCGTCACAGATACGCAGTATTTT. Protein: CASSAGTSVTDTQYF.

This clonotype was detected ten times or more. CDR3 amino acids: CASTYTDTQYF. CDR3 sequence (DNA): TGTGCCAGCACCTACACCGATACGCAGTATTTT. The V gene is TRBV2, the J gene TRBJ2-3; D remains unclear. The germline gives CDR1 SNHLY, CDR2 FYNNEI. The CDR3 totals 11 residues. V lost 7 bases and J 6 bases, leaving 8 bases between the germline ends.

The genes are TRBV21-1 and TRBJ1-5; the table's D call, TRBD1, was not checked against the DNA. TRBV21-1 is a recognized pseudogene. The CDR3 has 17 residues. The CDR3 nucleotides are TGTGCCAGCAGCCGAGGACAGGGGGCGCGGGGCAATCAGCCCCAGCATTTT. This translates into CASSRGQGARGNQPQHF.

This clonotype was counted ten times or more. The DNA for the CDR3 is TGCAGCGTTGATATGCGGGCGGCCGGGGAGCTGTTTTTT. Its translation: CSVDMRAAGELFF. This rearrangement joins TRBV29-1 to TRBJ2-2; D may be TRBD2 (5 bases). There are 13 residues in the CDR3. The germline V and J ends were trimmed by 3 bases and 6 bases, with 11 bases remaining between them. Germline-derived CDR1 and CDR2 are SQVTM and ANQGSEA.

This clonotype was seen repeatedly, ten times or more. The genes are TRBV21-1 and TRBJ2-5; TRBD1, the table's D call, was not compared with the DNA. TRBV21-1 is termed a pseudogene. The CDR3 totals 16 residues. The CDR3 nucleotides read TGTGCCAGCAGCTCGCTCAAGGACCGGGAACGAGAGACCCAGTACTTC. As protein: CASSSLKDRERETQYF.